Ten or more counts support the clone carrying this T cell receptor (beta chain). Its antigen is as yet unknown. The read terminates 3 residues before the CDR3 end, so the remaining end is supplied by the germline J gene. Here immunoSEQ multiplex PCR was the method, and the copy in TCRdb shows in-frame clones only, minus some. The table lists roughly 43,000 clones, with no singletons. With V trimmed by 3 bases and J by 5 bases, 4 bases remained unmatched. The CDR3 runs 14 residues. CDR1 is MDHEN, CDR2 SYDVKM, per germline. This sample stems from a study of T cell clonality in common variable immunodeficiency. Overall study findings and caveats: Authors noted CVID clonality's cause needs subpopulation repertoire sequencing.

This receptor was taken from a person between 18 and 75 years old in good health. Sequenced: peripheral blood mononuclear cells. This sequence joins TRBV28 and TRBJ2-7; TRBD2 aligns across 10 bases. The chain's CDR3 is CASSFLAGGHEQYF. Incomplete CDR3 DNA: TGTGCCAGCAGTTTTTTAGCGGGAGGCCACGAG.